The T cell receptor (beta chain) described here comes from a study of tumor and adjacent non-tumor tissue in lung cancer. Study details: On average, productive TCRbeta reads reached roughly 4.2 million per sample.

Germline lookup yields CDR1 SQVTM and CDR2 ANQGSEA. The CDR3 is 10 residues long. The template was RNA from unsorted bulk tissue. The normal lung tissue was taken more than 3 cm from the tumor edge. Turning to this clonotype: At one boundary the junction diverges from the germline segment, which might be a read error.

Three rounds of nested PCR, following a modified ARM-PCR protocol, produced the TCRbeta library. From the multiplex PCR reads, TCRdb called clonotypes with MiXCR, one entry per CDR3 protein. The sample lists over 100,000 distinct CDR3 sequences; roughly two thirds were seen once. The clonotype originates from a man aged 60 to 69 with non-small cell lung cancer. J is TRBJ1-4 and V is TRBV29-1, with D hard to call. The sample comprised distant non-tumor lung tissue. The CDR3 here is CSAANEELFF. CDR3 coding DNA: TGCAGCGCCGCGAATGAAGAACTGTTTTTT.